This TCR beta chain is drawn from a study of shared clonotypes between healthy human individuals. Study at large: CD4 naive and memory got three plates each, CD8 naive two, CD8 memory one.

On this clone: Antigen: not known.

Study findings and constraints: The study found roughly 5% of naive CD4 clonotypes shared across several donors.

The V gene lost 4 bases and the J gene lost 3 bases, with 17 bases spanning the gap. Germline CDR1 and CDR2: SGHRS and YFSETQ. CDR3 length equals 15 residues. Some clones are missing from TCRdb's copy, which holds only in-frame ones; the method was immunoSEQ multiplex PCR. The sample carries around 980,000 clones, approximately 78% recorded once. The chain has TRBV5-1 and TRBJ2-7, with D perhaps TRBD2 (6 bases). The sample consisted of memory CD4+ T cells from PBMCs. Subset: CD45RA-negative fraction. This TCR was recovered from a man aged 18 to 29 in good health. Some clones in this sample may be carry-over from other donors' samples. The CDR3: CASSPAGPPNYEQYF. Here the CDR3 DNA reads TGCGCCAGCAGCCCCGCGGGGCCACCCAACTACGAGCAGTACTTC.